A selection of T cell receptor beta chains follows, all from one sample in a study of blood T cell repertoires in COVID-19. Measured with immunoSEQ multiplex PCR; TCRdb has only the in-frame clones, and not every one. The sample contains around 50,000 clones, more than 75% of which appear only once. The sequenced sample consisted of peripheral blood. These receptors originate from a man aged 35-49 years with active COVID-19. Each CDR3 is given without its conserved first and last residue. Only part of the rows carry a size: once, few, many, or a class if the clone is expanded.

clone_size j_call v_call cdr3_aa
once TRBJ2-1 TRBV5-1 ASSGGIVGLAGSYNEQF
. TRBJ2-1 TRBV6-2/TRBV6-3 ASSYSPPGGFLYNEQF
. TRBJ2-7 TRBV28 ATNPGSYEQY
. TRBJ2-3 TRBV9 ASSVPGGTDTQY
. TRBJ2-3 TRBV24-1 ATSDPYRGTDTQY
. TRBJ2-1 TRBV24-1 ATSDQGPGAYNEQF
. TRBJ1-2 TRBV30 AWSVRSAVYGYT
few TRBJ1-2 TRBV7-8 ASSLVGGPYNYGYT
. TRBJ1-2 TRBV2 ASREGLGDNYGYT
. TRBJ2-4 TRBV2 ASSENSLLAKNIQY
. TRBJ2-7 TRBV27 ASKQSMGTRVIEQY
. TRBJ2-7 TRBV14 ASSLLNAGGKYEQY
. TRBJ1-1 TRBV4-1 ASSQLALSDRALLMNTEAF
once TRBJ2-1 TRBV9 ASSLTDSSYNEQF
once TRBJ2-4 TRBV27 ASSEQGISKNIQY
. TRBJ2-5 TRBV18 ASSPPSLQETQY
. TRBJ2-3 TRBV5-4 ASSRTSGRATDTQY
. TRBJ1-1 TRBV7-3 ASSEQGTGTEAF
. TRBJ2-3 TRBV3-1/TRBV3-2 ASSQKLPGLGSTDTQY
. TRBJ2-3 TRBV27 ASSLSRSSTDTQY
. TRBJ2-1 TRBV5-4 ASSLAQGANKGDEQF
once TRBJ1-3 TRBV18 ASSDSLAGNTIY
. TRBJ1-6 TRBV3-1/TRBV3-2 ASSLLINSPLH
. TRBJ2-2 TRBV3-1/TRBV3-2 ASSQTGYTGELF
. TRBJ1-4 TRBV24-1 ATSDAGAVGEKLF
. TRBJ2-1 TRBV12-5 ASGSAGTGYNEQF
. TRBJ2-5 TRBV7-9 ASSSLAVQETQY
. TRBJ2-7 TRBV11-2 ASSLVTSGFYEQY
. TRBJ2-7 TRBV6-6 ACRRPTYEQY
. TRBJ2-2 TRBV5-1 ASGGQGTNTGELF